Following are 16 T cell receptor beta chains from one sample sequenced in a study of PD-1 blockade in mismatch repair-deficient tumors. Repertoires were generated with immunoSEQ multiplex PCR, while TCRdb's copy carries only in-frame clones and drops some. Of about 84,000 clones listed, about 84% are singletons. Specimen: peripheral blood, collected 12 weeks after starting pembrolizumab. The source of these receptors is an adult with mismatch repair-deficient cancer.

CDR3: CASSFQGAGKNIQYF. As DNA, the CDR3 is TGTGCCAGCAGCTTTCAGGGTGCCGGCAAAAACATTCAGTACTTC. This chain uses TRBV6-1 with TRBJ2-4; TRBD1 might be the D (5 bases). The V and J ends lost 6 bases and 3 bases respectively, with 15 bases between them. Germline CDR1 is MNHNS and CDR2 is SASEGT. The CDR3 has 15 residues.

The rearrangement joins TRBV19 to TRBJ2-1; TRBD1 aligns across 7 bases. V gave up 7 bases and J gave up 7 bases; unmatched junction bases: 4. Germline CDR1 and CDR2: LNHDA and SQIVND (reference sequence). This CDR3 has 12 amino acids. The CDR3 here is CASMRGQNEQFF. For the CDR3, the DNA is TGTGCCAGTATGAGGGGGCAGAATGAGCAGTTCTTC. Variable domain in full (rest from reference TRBV19 and TRBJ2-1): DGGITQSPKYLFRKEGQNVTLSCEQNLNHDAMYWYRQDPGQGLRLIYYSQIVNDFQKGDIAEGYSVSREKKESFPLTVTSAQKNPTAFYLCASMRGQNEQFFGPGTRLTVL.

This clone has more than one count but fewer than ten. CDR3 DNA sequence: TGTGCCAGCAGTTACTCCCCAATTAGCACCGGGGAGCTGTTTTTT. Protein: CASSYSPISTGELFF. The rearrangement links TRBV6-6 to TRBJ2-2; unclear D gene. The V and J ends lost 0 bases and 4 bases respectively, with 9 bases between them. The CDR3 covers 15 residues. The germline gives CDR1 MNHNY, CDR2 SVGAGI (reference sequence).

The chain uses TRBV7-9 and TRBJ2-7, with D maybe TRBD2 (6 bases). V gave up 1 base and J gave up 6 bases, with 7 bases separating them. The CDR3 length is 12 residues. Germline assignment: CDR1 SEHNR and CDR2 FQNEAQ (reference sequence). CDR3 sequence: CASSLEEGEQYF. The CDR3 DNA reads as TGTGCCAGCAGCTTAGAGGAGGGCGAGCAGTACTTC.

The V call is TRBV25-1, the J call TRBJ1-3, with TRBD1 identical over 7 bases. CDR3 length: 16 residues. Unmatched junction bases numbered 9, after V lost 5 bases and J lost 2 bases. Per the germline V gene, CDR1 is MGHDK and CDR2 is SYGVNS. The DNA for the CDR3 is TGTGCCAGCAGTCCGACCGACAGGGAAGCTGGAAACACCATATATTTT. It yields the protein CASSPTDREAGNTIYF.

V and J are TRBV6-6 and TRBJ1-2; 7 nucleotides match TRBD1. CDR1 is MNHNY, CDR2 SVGAGI, per germline (reference sequence). The CDR3 loop spans 15 amino acids. After removal of 7 bases from V and 2 bases from J, the junction contained 10 bases not matched to a gene. This CDR3 is CASTISGTENYGYTF. DNA of the CDR3: TGTGCCAGCACCATATCCGGGACAGAAAACTATGGCTACACCTTC.

The rearrangement uses TRBV4-3 and TRBJ2-3; D is possibly TRBD1 (5 bases). The V gene's germline CDR1 is LGHNA and CDR2 YSLEER. The CDR3 consists of 14 residues. Trimming pared 2 bases from V and 4 bases from J, leaving 10 bases between. The CDR3 region has the DNA TGCGCCAGCAGCCAAAGTCAGGGCCCAGATACGCAGTATTTT. This gives the protein CASSQSQGPDTQYF.

J is TRBJ2-5 and V is TRBV20-1, with unresolved D. Germline CDR1 DFQATT, CDR2 SNEGSKA (reference sequence). The CDR3 spans 11 residues. V was shortened by 2 bases and J by 4 bases, with 5 bases between the two germline ends. The DNA for the CDR3 is TGCAGTGCTAGATTAATAGAGACCCAGTACTTC. Protein product: CSARLIETQYF.

This clone was seen a single time. This sequence joins TRBV27 and TRBJ2-7, with 9 bases aligning to TRBD1. The germline gives CDR1 MNHEY, CDR2 SMNVEV (reference sequence). J was trimmed by 3 bases and V by 2 bases; bases with no gene match: 5. The CDR3 consists of 15 residues. In nucleotides, the CDR3 is TGTGCCAGCAGTTTAACGTCGGGACAGGGCTACGAGCAGTACTTC. This sequence encodes CASSLTSGQGYEQYF.

The chain couples TRBV7-3 to TRBJ2-1; the D gene is possibly TRBD1 (7 bases). The CDR3 runs 15 residues. V lost 5 bases and J 7 bases, leaving 18 bases between the germline ends. Germline V gives CDR1 SGHTA, CDR2 FQGTGA. CDR3 in amino acids: CASSKKGPGGNEQFF. The DNA for the CDR3 is TGTGCCAGCAGCAAAAAAGGACCAGGGGGGAATGAGCAGTTCTTC.

This sequence joins TRBV2 and TRBJ2-1, with TRBD2 matching 10 bases. CDR1 SNHLY and CDR2 FYNNEI come from the germline V gene. This CDR3 region has 15 residues. V gave up 6 bases and J gave up 6 bases; unmatched junction bases: 8. CDR3 coding DNA: TGTGCCAGCAGACCCGGACTAGCGGTTTCCAATGAGCAGTTCTTC. Residues: CASRPGLAVSNEQFF.

The chain has TRBV5-6 and TRBJ1-1; the D is unclear. CDR1 SGHDT and CDR2 YYEEEE come from the germline V gene. The length of the CDR3 is 13 residues. V was cut by 2 bases and J by 0 bases, with 5 bases left in between. CDR3 sequence reads: CASSFQLNTEAFF. In DNA form, the CDR3 reads TGTGCCAGCAGCTTTCAGCTGAACACTGAAGCTTTCTTT.

In this sample, this clone turned up a few times. The rearrangement joins TRBV30 to TRBJ2-4, with 11 bases aligning to TRBD2. CDR3 size: 17 residues. Looked up from germline, CDR1 is GTSNPN and CDR2 is SVGIG (reference sequence). Trimming took 0 bases from V and 3 from J; bases not matched to a gene: 7. This CDR3 is CAWSVLAGEVVKNIQYF. The CDR3 region has the DNA TGTGCCTGGAGTGTACTAGCGGGAGAAGTGGTCAAAAACATTCAGTACTTC.

V usage is TRBV10-2 and J usage is TRBJ2-1, with TRBD2 matching 10 bases. Per the germline V gene, CDR1 is WSHSY and CDR2 is SAAADI. V trimming: 5 bases; J trimming: 1 base; junction bases outside the gene matches: 2. This CDR3 comprises 15 residues. Here the CDR3 DNA reads TGCGCCAGCAGTTGGACTAGCGGATCCTACAATGAGCAGTTCTTC. Amino acid sequence: CASSWTSGSYNEQFF.

The sample holds one count of this clone. This sequence joins TRBV10-3 and TRBJ2-2; D is possibly TRBD2 (6 bases). Trimming removed 2 bases from V and 2 bases from J, with 9 bases in between. The length of the CDR3 is 15 residues. Germline V lookup: CDR1 ENHRY, CDR2 SYGVKD. This chain's CDR3 is CAISEISGNTGELFF. CDR3 sequence (DNA): TGTGCCATCAGTGAGATTAGCGGTAACACCGGGGAGCTGTTTTTT.

The V and J genes are TRBV6-1 and TRBJ1-2, with a weak D call TRBD1 (6 bases). V dropped 1 base and J dropped 5 bases, with 14 bases sitting between them. The CDR3 is 15 residues long. CDR1 is MNHNS, CDR2 SASEGT, per germline. Here the CDR3 reads CASSEEGGGPYGYTF. CDR3 sequence (DNA): TGTGCCAGCAGTGAAGAGGGGGGGGGACCGTATGGCTACACCTTC.